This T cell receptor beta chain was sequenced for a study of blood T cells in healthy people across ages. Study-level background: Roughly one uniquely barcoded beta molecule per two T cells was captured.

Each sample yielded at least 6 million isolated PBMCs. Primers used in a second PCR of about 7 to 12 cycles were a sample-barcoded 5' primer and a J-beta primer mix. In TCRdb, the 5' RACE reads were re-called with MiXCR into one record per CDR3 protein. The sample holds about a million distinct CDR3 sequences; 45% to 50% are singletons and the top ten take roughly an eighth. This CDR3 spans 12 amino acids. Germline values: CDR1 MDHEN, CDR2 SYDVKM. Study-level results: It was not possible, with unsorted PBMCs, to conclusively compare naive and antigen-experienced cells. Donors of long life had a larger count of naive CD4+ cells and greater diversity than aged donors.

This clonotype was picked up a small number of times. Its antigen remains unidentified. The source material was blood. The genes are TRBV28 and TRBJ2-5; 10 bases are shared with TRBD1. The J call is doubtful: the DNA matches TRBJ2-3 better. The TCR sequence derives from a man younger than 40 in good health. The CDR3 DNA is TGTGCCAGCAGGGGGACAGGGGAGACGCAGTATTTT. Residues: CASRGTGETQYF.